This passage covers 21 T cell receptor beta chains from one sample sequenced in a study of shared clonotypes between healthy human individuals (dated by TCRdb to 2020 to 2021). Library generation was performed with the immunoSEQ multiplex PCR assay. TCRdb took over this immuneACCESS table, retaining in-frame rearrangements with V and J assigned. Such tables are incomplete; in checked studies, under half of the missing clones stem from an unresolved V gene, and the remainder is unexplained. This sample is represented by 1,400,000 or so clones; about 98.5% of them were singletons. About 0.34% of the sample comes from the top ten. Input material: naive CD4+ T cells sorted from blood. The cell subset or site label for this specimen denotes: CD45RA+ positively selected. These receptors were obtained from a man under 40 in good health.

This chain uses TRBV9 with TRBJ2-1, with TRBD1 matching 7 bases. The CDR3 extends over 13 amino acids. Germline assignment: CDR1 SGDLS and CDR2 YYNGEE. V was pared by 10 bases and J by 6 bases, with 10 bases of the junction left unmatched. CDR3 loop: CAWGQGDSNEQFF. The CDR3 coding sequence is TGTGCCTGGGGGCAGGGGGATAGCAATGAGCAGTTCTTC.

The rearrangement uses TRBV7-6 and TRBJ1-1; no clear D gene. V lost 5 bases to trimming and J lost 1 base, with 8 bases between them. The CDR3 sequence is 13 residues long. The V gene's germline CDR1 is SGHVS and CDR2 FNYEAQ. This CDR3 is CASSRKRNTEAFF. CDR3 nucleotide sequence: TGTGCCAGCAGCCGAAAGAGGAACACTGAAGCTTTCTTT.

The V call is TRBV6-5, the J call TRBJ2-1; weak D call: TRBD2 (5 bases). With 6 bases removed from V and 7 bases from J, the gap between germline ends came to 10 bases. Germline V gives CDR1 MNHEY, CDR2 SVGAGI. The CDR3 runs 12 residues. The CDR3: CASSPPGNEQFF. The DNA for the CDR3 is TGTGCCAGCAGCCCCCCGGGGAATGAGCAGTTCTTC.

The rearrangement uses TRBV2 and TRBJ2-7, with a tentative D call TRBD2 (5 bases). V shed 7 bases and J shed 5 bases, with 12 bases lying between them. CDR3 size: 12 residues. Germline-derived CDR1 and CDR2 are SNHLY and FYNNEI. CDR3 loop: CASKRESNEQYF. The CDR3 coding sequence is TGTGCCAGCAAGAGGGAGTCGAACGAGCAGTACTTC.

The rearrangement joins TRBV7-8 to TRBJ2-1; TRBD1 matches 7 bases. Unmatched junction bases numbered 10, after V lost 5 bases and J lost 6 bases. CDR1 and CDR2 (germline): SGHVS, FQNEAQ. This CDR3 has 15 residues. CDR3 DNA sequence: TGTGCCAGCAGCCCTATGACAGGGTCGGTCAATGAGCAGTTCTTC. This sequence encodes CASSPMTGSVNEQFF.

The J gene is TRBJ2-5, the V gene TRBV20-1; a possible D gene is TRBD2 (5 bases). The CDR3 consists of 11 residues. Germline V CDR1 and CDR2: DFQATT, SNEGSKA (reference sequence). The V gene lost 7 bases and the J gene lost 5 bases, with 11 bases spanning the gap. The CDR3 nucleotides are TGCAGTGGGCGGACTGGGGAGACCCAGTACTTC. Protein product: CSGRTGETQYF.

The chain joins TRBV27 to TRBJ1-5, with a tentative D call TRBD1 (5 bases). The germline V gene encodes CDR1 MNHEY and CDR2 SMNVEV (reference sequence). This CDR3 spans 13 amino acids. The V end lost 3 bases, the J end lost 10 bases, and 13 bases lay between the germline ends. The CDR3 region has the DNA TGTGCCAGCAGTTTTCGGGGCAGAAATCCCCAGCATTTT. Encoded protein: CASSFRGRNPQHF.

About this clone: The same CDR3 also results from other DNA sequences found in this sample. The chain joins TRBV18 to TRBJ2-5; D gene unclear. The CDR3 length is 13 residues. Trimming stripped 3 bases from V and 2 bases from J, with 7 bases between. Germline V lookup: CDR1 KGHSH, CDR2 LQKENI. CDR3 region: CASSPSYQETQYF. The CDR3 DNA is TGTGCCAGCTCACCGTCCTATCAAGAGACCCAGTACTTC.

The chain is built from TRBV4-1 and TRBJ1-2; no definite D call. This CDR3 comprises 13 residues. Germline loops: CDR1 MGHRA, CDR2 YSYEKL. Trimming cost V 2 bases and J 0 bases, with 4 bases left between them. Here the CDR3 reads CASSQNSNYGYTF. The DNA of the CDR3 is TGCGCCAGCAGCCAAAACTCTAACTATGGCTACACCTTC.

The gene calls are TRBV2 and TRBJ1-5, with D perhaps TRBD1 (5 bases). Trimming stripped 4 bases from V and 5 bases from J, with 12 bases between. From germline, CDR1 is SNHLY and CDR2 FYNNEI. The CDR3 extends over 14 amino acids. CDR3 nucleotides: TGTGCCAGCAGTGCTATTACGGGGGATCAGCCCCAGCATTTT. Protein sequence: CASSAITGDQPQHF. Variable domain in full (rest from reference TRBV2 and TRBJ1-5): EPEVTQTPSHQVTQMGQEVILRCVPISNHLYFYWYRQILGQKVEFLVSFYNNEISEKSEIFDDQFSVERPDGSNFTLKIRSTKLEDSAMYFCASSAITGDQPQHFGDGTRLSIL.

The chain joins TRBV10-3 to TRBJ2-7; D remains unclear. This CDR3 has 14 residues. Trimming left V 10 bases short and J 1 base short, with 17 bases between. Per germline, CDR1 ENHRY and CDR2 SYGVKD. The CDR3 here is CATTVTPTSYEQYF. CDR3 coding DNA: TGTGCCACCACCGTGACACCGACGTCCTACGAGCAGTACTTC.

The count of this clone is one. The genes are TRBV2 and TRBJ2-3; 9 bases match TRBD1. V gave up 10 bases and J gave up 2 bases; unmatched junction bases: 10. CDR1 SNHLY and CDR2 FYNNEI come from the germline V gene. The CDR3 covers 15 residues. CDR3 region: CATHENRGLTDTQYF. For the CDR3, the DNA is TGTGCCACCCACGAGAACAGGGGGCTCACAGATACGCAGTATTTT.

The genes are TRBV18 and TRBJ2-4; 12 nucleotides line up with TRBD1. In germline, CDR1 is KGHSH, CDR2 LQKENI. The CDR3 is 15 residues long. Trimming removed 3 bases from V and 6 bases from J; junction bases left unmatched: 3. CDR3 coding DNA: TGTGCCAGCTCACCTCCGGGACAGGGGGCAAACATTCAGTACTTC. Protein: CASSPPGQGANIQYF.

This clone was detected only once. The genes are TRBV6-1 and TRBJ1-5; D possibly corresponds to TRBD1 (5 bases). The CDR3 is 16 amino acids. V was clipped by 2 bases and J by 5 bases, with 16 bases between them. From germline, CDR1 is MNHNS and CDR2 SASEGT. The CDR3 protein is CASSEPQGRSDQPQHF. Written as DNA, the CDR3 is TGTGCCAGCAGTGAACCCCAGGGACGGAGCGATCAGCCCCAGCATTTT.

Note on this clone: This specimen includes other DNA sequences encoding the same CDR3. The CDR3, as DNA: TGTGCCAGCTCACCAAGGAGCTCCTACAATGAGCAGTTCTTC. Protein sequence: CASSPRSSYNEQFF. This rearrangement joins TRBV18 to TRBJ2-1; D is ambiguous. The CDR3 sequence is 14 residues long. The germline CDR1 and CDR2 sequences are KGHSH and LQKENI. Trimming cost V 2 bases and J 0 bases, with 5 bases left between them.

The chain is built from TRBV20-1 and TRBJ2-5; D gene unclear. The CDR3 runs to 11 residues. Germline assignment: CDR1 DFQATT and CDR2 SNEGSKA (reference sequence). The CDR3, as DNA: TGCAGCCCTAGAATCGAAGAGACCCAGTACTTC. Its translation is CSPRIEETQYF.

The V call is TRBV7-9, the J call TRBJ2-7, with D perhaps matching TRBD2 (5 bases). There are 15 residues in the CDR3. Germline lookup yields CDR1 SEHNR and CDR2 FQNEAQ (reference sequence). Deletions cut 4 bases from V and 7 bases from J, with 20 bases between. CDR3 in amino acids: CASSSGVLVGGEQYF. CDR3 coding DNA: TGTGCCAGCAGCTCAGGCGTCCTGGTCGGCGGGGAGCAGTACTTC.

This rearrangement joins TRBV7-2 to TRBJ2-7; 10 positions match TRBD2. The junction had 7 bases not matched to a gene; V was cut back by 5 bases and J by 0 bases. This CDR3 is built from 16 residues. Germline V CDR1 and CDR2: SGHTA, FQGNSA. CDR3 nucleotides: TGTGCCAGCAGCCCTGTTAGCGGGAGGCACTCCTACGAGCAGTACTTC. Translation: CASSPVSGRHSYEQYF.

The CDR3 nucleotides are TGCGCCAGCAGCTTCGGACAGGGTAGGACCGGGGAGCTGTTTTTT. Its translation is CASSFGQGRTGELFF. The chain recombines TRBV5-1 with TRBJ2-2, with 8 bases lining up with TRBD1. CDR1 and CDR2 (germline): SGHRS, YFSETQ. The CDR3 loop spans 15 amino acids. V lost 2 bases to trimming and J lost 5 bases; unmatched junction nucleotides: 5.

The chain employs TRBV5-6 and TRBJ2-7; D is uncertain. The CDR3 is 13 residues long. V dropped 4 bases and J dropped 3 bases, with 11 bases sitting between them. Germline V lookup: CDR1 SGHDT, CDR2 YYEEEE. CDR3 in amino acids: CASSLGPYYEQYF. The CDR3 DNA is TGTGCCAGCAGCCTAGGGCCTTACTACGAGCAGTACTTC.

The rearrangement joins TRBV7-8 to TRBJ1-1, with 8 bases identical to TRBD1. There are 13 residues in the CDR3. The germline gives CDR1 SGHVS, CDR2 FQNEAQ. Germline trimming cut 5 bases from V and 3 bases from J; bases unmatched to any gene: 2. As DNA, the CDR3 is TGTGCCAGCAGCATGACAGGGGACACTGAAGCTTTCTTT. Amino acid sequence: CASSMTGDTEAFF.